The 16 T cell receptor beta chains given below trace back to one sample, sequenced in a study of T cell responses to AZD1222 COVID-19 vaccine. The data were produced by immunoSEQ multiplex PCR, yet TCRdb's version contains in-frame clones alone and is incomplete. The table lists about 140,000 clones, 88% of them singletons. The material was peripheral blood, obtained 28 days after the second AZD1222 dose. These receptors were collected from an adult who received the AZD1222 COVID-19 vaccine.

The chain carries TRBV18 and TRBJ1-1, with D unresolved. V lost 3 bases, J lost 7 bases, and 21 bases lay in between. Per germline, CDR1 KGHSH and CDR2 LQKENI. This CDR3 has 16 residues. The CDR3 coding sequence is TGTGCCAGCTCACCCAAACTTCAGAATCCAGGCAATGAAGCTTTCTTT. Translated, it gives CASSPKLQNPGNEAFF.

V gene TRBV28 combines with J gene TRBJ1-1, with D unclear. Trimming removed 2 bases at V and 3 bases at J, with 4 bases between. Germline values: CDR1 MDHEN, CDR2 SYDVKM. The CDR3 runs 12 residues. The CDR3 nucleotides are TGTGCCAGCAGTTTAGGGTACACTGAAGCTTTCTTT. Amino acids: CASSLGYTEAFF. Based on the CDR3 plus reference TRBV28 and TRBJ1-1, the full variable domain is DVKVTQSSRYLVKRTGEKVFLECVQDMDHENMFWYRQDPGLGLRLIYFSYDVKMKEKGDIPEGYSVSREKKERFSLILESASTNQTSMYLCASSLGYTEAFFGQGTRLTVV.

J is TRBJ1-2 and V is TRBV9; D is uncertain. Germline V lookup: CDR1 SGDLS, CDR2 YYNGEE. V shed 4 bases and J shed 2 bases, with 6 bases lying between them. There are 12 residues in the CDR3. The CDR3 DNA is TGTGCCAGCAGCTACCGGAACTATGGCTACACCTTC. Translation: CASSYRNYGYTF.

The genes are TRBV2 and TRBJ1-2, with 9 bases fitting TRBD1. Germline V lookup: CDR1 SNHLY, CDR2 FYNNEI. The CDR3 has 14 residues. The V and J ends lost 6 bases and 4 bases, in that order; junction bases with no gene match: 6. CDR3 protein: CASRERDRAYGYTF. DNA of the CDR3: TGTGCCAGCAGGGAACGGGACAGGGCCTATGGCTACACCTTC.

The chain's CDR3 is CASSRLENNEQFF. The CDR3 DNA reads TGTGCCAGCAGCCGACTGGAGAACAATGAGCAGTTCTTC. The V gene is TRBV11-3, the J gene TRBJ2-1; D unclear. The germline V gene has CDR1 SGHNT and CDR2 YENEEA. Trimming cost V 5 bases and J 5 bases, with 10 bases left between them. The CDR3 loop spans 13 amino acids. Full variable domain (rest looked up from reference TRBV11-3 and TRBJ2-1): EAGVVQSPRYKIIEKKQPVAFWCNPISGHNTLYWYLQNLGQGPELLIRYENEEAVDDSQLPKDRFSAERLKGVDSTLKIQPAELGDSAVYLCASSRLENNEQFFGPGTRLTVL.

The genes are TRBV3-1 (or the pseudogene TRBV3-2) and TRBJ1-2; TRBD1 matches 7 bases. This CDR3 comprises 14 residues. J was trimmed by 7 bases and V by 5 bases; bases with no gene match: 10. In germline, CDR1 is LGHDT, CDR2 YNNKEL (reference sequence). For the CDR3, the DNA is TGTGCCAGCAGCATTTATTCACAGGGGAGTGGCTACACCTTC. This gives the protein CASSIYSQGSGYTF.

The genes are TRBV4-2 and TRBJ2-7; possibly TRBD1 or TRBD2 for D (5 bases each). The V and J ends lost 0 bases and 1 base respectively, with 13 bases between them. From germline, CDR1 is LGHNA and CDR2 YNFKEQ. The CDR3 loop spans 16 amino acids. CDR3 amino acids: CASSQDGTAASYEQYF. The CDR3 DNA sequence: TGTGCCAGCAGCCAAGACGGGACGGCGGCTTCCTACGAGCAGTACTTC.

The gene calls are TRBV9 and TRBJ2-3; D might be TRBD1 or TRBD2, each matching 6 bases. The CDR3 runs 15 residues. Germline CDR1 is SGDLS and CDR2 is YYNGEE. Deletions cut 1 base from V and 0 bases from J, with 9 bases between. The CDR3 sequence is CASSVRGQSTDTQYF. CDR3 in DNA: TGTGCCAGCAGCGTACGGGGGCAAAGCACAGATACGCAGTATTTT.

The sample holds a few counts of this clone. The V and J genes are TRBV19 and TRBJ1-2; D may be TRBD1 (6 bases). Per germline, CDR1 LNHDA and CDR2 SQIVND (reference sequence). Trimming removed 4 bases at V and 2 bases at J, with 17 bases between. This CDR3 comprises 16 residues. CDR3 in DNA: TGTGCCAGTAGTAGTACAGGGCCGTATTGGAACTATGGCTACACCTTC. The encoded protein is CASSSTGPYWNYGYTF.

Here the CDR3 reads CASSPTGLSGANVLTF. As DNA, the CDR3 is TGTGCCAGCAGCCCGACAGGACTCTCTGGGGCCAACGTCCTGACTTTC. The chain carries TRBV6-4 and TRBJ2-6; tentative D call: TRBD1 (6 bases). V was shortened by 6 bases and J by 0 bases, with 12 bases between the two germline ends. The CDR3 extends over 16 amino acids. CDR1 is MRHNA and CDR2 is SNTAGT in the germline V gene.

The chain links TRBV7-8 to TRBJ2-2; 10 bases agree with TRBD1. Germline trimming cut 5 bases from V and 2 bases from J; bases unmatched to any gene: 5. Germline V lookup: CDR1 SGHVS, CDR2 FQNEAQ. This CDR3 has 16 amino acids. The DNA for the CDR3 is TGTGCCAGCAGCGCTCGGGACAGGGGAAACACCGGGGAGCTGTTTTTT. Its protein is CASSARDRGNTGELFF.

V and J are TRBV28 and TRBJ1-6, with a weak D call TRBD1 (5 bases). V shed 11 bases and J shed 9 bases, with 17 bases lying between them. Germline CDR1 reads MDHEN; CDR2 reads SYDVKM. The CDR3 runs 13 residues. Here the CDR3 DNA reads TGTGCCGTCGACGGGATGGGGGGTTCACCCCTCCACTTT. Its translation: CAVDGMGGSPLHF.

The gene calls are TRBV9 and TRBJ2-2, with D perhaps TRBD2 (6 bases). The V end was cut by 0 bases, the J end by 4 bases, with 13 bases between. The germline gives CDR1 SGDLS, CDR2 YYNGEE. This CDR3 contains 16 residues. CDR3 nucleotides: TGTGCCAGCAGCGTAGAAGGTAGCGGATCCACCGGGGAGCTGTTTTTT. It translates to CASSVEGSGSTGELFF. Full variable domain (missing parts from reference TRBV9 and TRBJ2-2): DSGVTQTPKHLITATGQRVTLRCSPRSGDLSVYWYQQSLDQGLQFLIQYYNGEERAKGNILERFSAQQFPDLHSELNLSSLELGDSALYFCASSVEGSGSTGELFFGEGSRLTVL.

CDR3 bases: TGTGCCAGCAGCTCTTTCACTGAAGCTTTCTTT. This sequence encodes CASSSFTEAFF. This chain connects TRBV7-9 to TRBJ1-1; D unresolved. Germline loops: CDR1 SEHNR, CDR2 FQNEAQ (reference sequence). V lost 4 bases and J lost 4, with 4 bases in between. The CDR3 is 11 residues long.

The V call is TRBV10-3, the J call TRBJ1-2; maybe TRBD1 (6 bases). The CDR3 has 14 amino acids. The V gene lost 2 bases and the J gene lost 4 bases, with 11 bases spanning the gap. CDR1 and CDR2 (germline): ENHRY, SYGVKD. This CDR3 is CAISETQGSYGYTF. As DNA, the CDR3 is TGTGCCATCAGTGAGACACAGGGCTCCTATGGCTACACCTTC.

This chain uses TRBV14 with TRBJ1-1, with D hard to call. V was trimmed by 1 base and J by 3 bases, leaving 6 bases between them. CDR3 length equals 13 residues. Germline V gene lookup returns CDR1 SGHDN and CDR2 FVKESK. CDR3 sequence (DNA): TGTGCCAGCAGCCAAGGCGTTTACACTGAAGCTTTCTTT. Translation: CASSQGVYTEAFF. Based on the CDR3 plus reference TRBV14 and TRBJ1-1, the full variable domain is EAGVTQFPSHSVIEKGQTVTLRCDPISGHDNLYWYRRVMGKEIKFLLHFVKESKQDESGMPNNRFLAERTGGTYSTLKVQPAELEDSGVYFCASSQGVYTEAFFGQGTRLTVV.